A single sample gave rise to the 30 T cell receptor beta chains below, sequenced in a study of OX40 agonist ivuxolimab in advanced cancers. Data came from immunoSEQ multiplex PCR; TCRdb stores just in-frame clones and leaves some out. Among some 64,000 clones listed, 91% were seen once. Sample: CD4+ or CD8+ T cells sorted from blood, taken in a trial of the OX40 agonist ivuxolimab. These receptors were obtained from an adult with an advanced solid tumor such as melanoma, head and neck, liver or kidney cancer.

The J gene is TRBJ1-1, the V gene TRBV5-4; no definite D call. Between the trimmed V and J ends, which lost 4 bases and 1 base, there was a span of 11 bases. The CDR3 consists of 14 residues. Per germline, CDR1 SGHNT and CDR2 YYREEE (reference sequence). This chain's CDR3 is CASSLPLGNTEAFF. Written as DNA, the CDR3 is TGTGCCAGCAGCCTTCCTCTGGGGAACACTGAAGCTTTCTTT. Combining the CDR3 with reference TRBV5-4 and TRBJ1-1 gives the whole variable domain ETGVTQSPTHLIKTRGQQVTLRCSSQSGHNTVSWYQQALGQGPQFIFQYYREEENGRGNFPPRFSGLQFPNYSSELNVNALELDDSALYLCASSLPLGNTEAFFGQGTRLTVV.

The CDR3 nucleotides read TGTGCCAGTATTAAGACTAGCGGGAGCAACAATGAGCAGTTCTTC. Translating gives CASIKTSGSNNEQFF. The chain couples TRBV19 to TRBJ2-1, with 12 bases fitting TRBD2. The V and J ends lost 7 bases and 5 bases, in that order; junction bases with no gene match: 6. Germline CDR1 reads LNHDA; CDR2 reads SQIVND (reference sequence). The length of the CDR3 is 15 residues.

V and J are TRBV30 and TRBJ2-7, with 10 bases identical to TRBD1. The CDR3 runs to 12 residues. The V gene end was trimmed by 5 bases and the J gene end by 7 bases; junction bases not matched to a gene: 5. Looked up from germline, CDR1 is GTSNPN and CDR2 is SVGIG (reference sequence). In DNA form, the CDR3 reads TGTGCCTGGGGACAGGGGGGTAGGGAGCAGTACTTC. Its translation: CAWGQGGREQYF. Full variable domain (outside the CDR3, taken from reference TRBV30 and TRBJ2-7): SQTIHQWPATLVQPVGSPLSLECTVEGTSNPNLYWYRQAAGRGLQLLFYSVGIGQISSEVPQNLSASRPQDRQFILSSKKLLLSDSGFYLCAWGQGGREQYFGPGTRLTVT.

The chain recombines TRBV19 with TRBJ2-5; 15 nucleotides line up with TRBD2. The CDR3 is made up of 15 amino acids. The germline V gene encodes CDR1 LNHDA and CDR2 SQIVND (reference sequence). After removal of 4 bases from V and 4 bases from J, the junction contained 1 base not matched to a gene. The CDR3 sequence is CASSKGLAGGETQYF. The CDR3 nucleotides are TGTGCCAGTAGTAAGGGACTAGCGGGGGGAGAGACCCAGTACTTC.

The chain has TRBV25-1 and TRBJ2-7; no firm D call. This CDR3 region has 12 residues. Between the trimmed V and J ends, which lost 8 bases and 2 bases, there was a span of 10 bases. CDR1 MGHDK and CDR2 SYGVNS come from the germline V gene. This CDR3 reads CASGSWAYEQYF. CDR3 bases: TGTGCCAGCGGCTCCTGGGCCTACGAGCAGTACTTC.

The DNA for the CDR3 is TGTGCCAGCACCAAAGGAGGGGACCACGAGCAGTACTTC. Amino acid sequence: CASTKGGDHEQYF. The genes are TRBV6-4 and TRBJ2-7; D is possibly TRBD2 (6 bases). Germline CDR1 reads MRHNA; CDR2 reads SNTAGT. V lost 7 bases to trimming and J lost 5 bases, with 15 bases between them. The CDR3 has 13 amino acids.

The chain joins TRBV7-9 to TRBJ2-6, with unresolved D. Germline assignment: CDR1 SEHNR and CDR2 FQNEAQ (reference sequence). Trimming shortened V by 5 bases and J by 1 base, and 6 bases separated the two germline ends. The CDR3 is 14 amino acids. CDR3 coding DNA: TGTGCCAGCAGCCGGGCTTCTGGGGCCAACGTCCTGACTTTC. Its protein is CASSRASGANVLTF.

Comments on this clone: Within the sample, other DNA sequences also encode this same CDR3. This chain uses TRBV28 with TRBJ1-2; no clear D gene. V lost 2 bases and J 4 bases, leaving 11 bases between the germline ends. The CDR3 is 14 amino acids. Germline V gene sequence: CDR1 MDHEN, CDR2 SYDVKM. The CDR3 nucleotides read TGTGCCAGCAGTTTAATTGGGCGGGGCTATGGCTACACCTTC. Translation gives CASSLIGRGYGYTF.

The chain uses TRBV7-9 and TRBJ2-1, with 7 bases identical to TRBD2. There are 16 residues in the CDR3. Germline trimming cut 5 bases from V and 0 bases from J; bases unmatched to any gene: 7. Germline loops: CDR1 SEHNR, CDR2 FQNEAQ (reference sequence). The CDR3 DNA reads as TGTGCCAGCAGCGCCAGCGGGAAAAGCTCCTACAATGAGCAGTTCTTC. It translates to CASSASGKSSYNEQFF.

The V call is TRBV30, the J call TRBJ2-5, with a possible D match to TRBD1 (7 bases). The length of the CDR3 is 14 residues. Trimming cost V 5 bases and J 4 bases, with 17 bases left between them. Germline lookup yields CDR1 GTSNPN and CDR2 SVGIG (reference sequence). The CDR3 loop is CAWGFDQGGETQYF. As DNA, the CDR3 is TGTGCCTGGGGATTTGATCAGGGGGGAGAGACCCAGTACTTC.

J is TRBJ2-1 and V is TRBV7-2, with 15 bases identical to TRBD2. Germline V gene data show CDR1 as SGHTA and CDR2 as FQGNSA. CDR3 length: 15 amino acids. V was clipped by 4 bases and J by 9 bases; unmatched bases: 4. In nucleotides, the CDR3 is TGTGCCAGCAGCTCCAGGACTAGCGGGAGGGGTGAGCAGTTCTTC. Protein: CASSSRTSGRGEQFF.

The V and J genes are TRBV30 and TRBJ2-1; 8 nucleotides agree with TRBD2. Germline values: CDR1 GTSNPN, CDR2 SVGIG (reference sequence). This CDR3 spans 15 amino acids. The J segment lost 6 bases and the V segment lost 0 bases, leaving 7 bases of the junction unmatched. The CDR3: CAWSVPAGAFNEQFF. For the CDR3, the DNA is TGTGCCTGGAGTGTACCAGCGGGAGCGTTCAATGAGCAGTTCTTC.

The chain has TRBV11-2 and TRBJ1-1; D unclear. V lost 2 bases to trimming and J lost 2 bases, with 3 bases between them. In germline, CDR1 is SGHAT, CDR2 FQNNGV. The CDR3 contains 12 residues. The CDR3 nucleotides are TGTGCCAGCAGCTTATCCAACACTGAAGCTTTCTTT. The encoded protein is CASSLSNTEAFF.

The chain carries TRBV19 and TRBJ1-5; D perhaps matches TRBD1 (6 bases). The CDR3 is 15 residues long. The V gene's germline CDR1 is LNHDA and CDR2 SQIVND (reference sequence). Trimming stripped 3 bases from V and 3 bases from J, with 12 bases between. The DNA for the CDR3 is TGTGCCAGTAGTATCGAAGGACAGTTCAATCAGCCCCAGCATTTT. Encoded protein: CASSIEGQFNQPQHF.

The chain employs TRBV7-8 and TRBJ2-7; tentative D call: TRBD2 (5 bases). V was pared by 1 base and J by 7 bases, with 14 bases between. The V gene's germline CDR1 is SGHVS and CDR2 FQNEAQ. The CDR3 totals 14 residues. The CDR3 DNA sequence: TGTGCCAGCAGCTTAGGTGTGGGAGTGGGGGAGCAGTACTTC. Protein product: CASSLGVGVGEQYF.

The DNA for the CDR3 is TGTGCCAGCAGCTTTTGGGACTGGGGGAGGACCGGGGAGCTGTTTTTT. Translated, it gives CASSFWDWGRTGELFF. The chain has TRBV5-4 and TRBJ2-2; D may be TRBD2 (6 bases). The CDR3 consists of 16 residues. V lost 2 bases and J lost 5, with 16 bases in between. The germline V gene encodes CDR1 SGHNT and CDR2 YYREEE (reference sequence).

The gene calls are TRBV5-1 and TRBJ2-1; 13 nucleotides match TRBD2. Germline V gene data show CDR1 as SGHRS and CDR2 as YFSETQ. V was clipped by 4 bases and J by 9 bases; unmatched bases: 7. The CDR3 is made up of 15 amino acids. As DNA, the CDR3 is TGCGCCAGCAGCATGGGACTAGCGGGACTAAGTGAGCAGTTCTTC. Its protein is CASSMGLAGLSEQFF.

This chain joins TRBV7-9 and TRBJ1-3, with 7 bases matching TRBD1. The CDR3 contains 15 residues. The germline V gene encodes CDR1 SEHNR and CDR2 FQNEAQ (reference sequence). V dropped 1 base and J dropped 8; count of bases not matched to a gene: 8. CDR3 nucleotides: TGTGCCAGCAGCTTAGTGAGGACAGGCGGTGACACCATATATTTT. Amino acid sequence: CASSLVRTGGDTIYF.

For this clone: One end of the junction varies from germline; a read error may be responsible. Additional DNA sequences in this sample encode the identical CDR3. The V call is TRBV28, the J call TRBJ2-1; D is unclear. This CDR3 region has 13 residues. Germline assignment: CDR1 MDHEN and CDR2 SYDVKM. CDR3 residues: CASRNVLNNEQFF. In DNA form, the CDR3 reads TGTGCTAGCAGGAACGTTTTAAACAATGAGCAGTTCTTC.

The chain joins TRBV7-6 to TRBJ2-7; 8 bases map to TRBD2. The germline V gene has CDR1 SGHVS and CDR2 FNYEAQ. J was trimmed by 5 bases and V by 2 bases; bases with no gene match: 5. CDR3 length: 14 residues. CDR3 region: CASSLISGSHEQYF. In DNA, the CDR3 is TGTGCCAGCAGCTTAATCAGCGGGAGCCACGAGCAGTACTTC.

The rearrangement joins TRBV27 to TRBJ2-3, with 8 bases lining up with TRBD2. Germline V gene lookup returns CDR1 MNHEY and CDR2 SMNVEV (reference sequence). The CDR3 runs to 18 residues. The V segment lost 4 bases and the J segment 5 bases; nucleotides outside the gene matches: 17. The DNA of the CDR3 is TGTGCCAGCAGTTCTAAGGGGCTAGCGGGTTTCAAAGGAGATACGCAGTATTTT. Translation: CASSSKGLAGFKGDTQYF.

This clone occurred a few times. CDR3 in DNA: TGTGCCAGCAGTTCCCTCTCGGCTACGGGATACACCTTC. Protein sequence: CASSSLSATGYTF. The chain joins TRBV28 to TRBJ1-2; no clear D gene. The germline gives CDR1 MDHEN, CDR2 SYDVKM. The ends were cut back, 4 bases at V and 11 bases at J, with 17 bases in the middle. The CDR3 is 13 residues long.

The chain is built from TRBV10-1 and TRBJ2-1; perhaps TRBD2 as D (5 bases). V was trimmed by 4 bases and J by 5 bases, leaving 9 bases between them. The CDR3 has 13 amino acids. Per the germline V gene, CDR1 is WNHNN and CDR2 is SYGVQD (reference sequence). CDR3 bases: TGCGCCAGCAGTGGTCAGACTAACAATGAGCAGTTCTTC. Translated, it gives CASSGQTNNEQFF.

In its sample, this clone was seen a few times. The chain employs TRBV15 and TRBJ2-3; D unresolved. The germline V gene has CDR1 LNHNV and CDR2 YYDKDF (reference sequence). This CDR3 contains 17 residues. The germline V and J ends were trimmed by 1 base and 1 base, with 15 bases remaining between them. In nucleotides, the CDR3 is TGTGCCACCAGCAGAGTAGTGGACGCGCGCGGCACAGATACGCAGTATTTT. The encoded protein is CATSRVVDARGTDTQYF.

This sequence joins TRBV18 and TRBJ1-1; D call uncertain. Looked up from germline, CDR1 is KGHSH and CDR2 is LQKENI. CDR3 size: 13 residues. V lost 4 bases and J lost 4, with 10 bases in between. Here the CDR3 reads CASSQERRTEAFF. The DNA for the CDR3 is TGTGCCAGCTCACAAGAGAGGCGCACTGAAGCTTTCTTT.

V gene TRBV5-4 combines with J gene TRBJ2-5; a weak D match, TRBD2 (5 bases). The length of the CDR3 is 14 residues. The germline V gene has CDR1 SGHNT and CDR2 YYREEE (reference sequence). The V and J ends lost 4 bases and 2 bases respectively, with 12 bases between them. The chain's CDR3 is CASSGSSIQETQYF. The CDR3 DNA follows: TGTGCCAGCAGCGGGAGCTCGATTCAAGAGACCCAGTACTTC.

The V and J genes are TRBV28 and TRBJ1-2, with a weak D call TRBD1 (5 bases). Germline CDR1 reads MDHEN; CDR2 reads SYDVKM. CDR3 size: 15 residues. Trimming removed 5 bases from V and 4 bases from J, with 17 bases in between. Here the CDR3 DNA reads TGTGCCAGCAGTCCAAGGGGCAGGGACTTCTATGGCTACACCTTC. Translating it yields CASSPRGRDFYGYTF.

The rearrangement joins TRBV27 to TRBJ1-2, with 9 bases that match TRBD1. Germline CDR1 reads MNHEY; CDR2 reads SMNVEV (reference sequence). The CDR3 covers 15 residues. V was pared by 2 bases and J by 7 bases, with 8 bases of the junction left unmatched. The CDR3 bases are TGTGCCAGCAGTTTAGCCCGGACAGGGGCTGCTGGCTACACCTTC. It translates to CASSLARTGAAGYTF.

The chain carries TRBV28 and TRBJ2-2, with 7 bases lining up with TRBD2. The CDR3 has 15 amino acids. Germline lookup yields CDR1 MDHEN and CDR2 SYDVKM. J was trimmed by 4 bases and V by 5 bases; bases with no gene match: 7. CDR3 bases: TGTGCCAGCAGTGGGGCTAGCGGAGCCACCGGGGAGCTGTTTTTT. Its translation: CASSGASGATGELFF.

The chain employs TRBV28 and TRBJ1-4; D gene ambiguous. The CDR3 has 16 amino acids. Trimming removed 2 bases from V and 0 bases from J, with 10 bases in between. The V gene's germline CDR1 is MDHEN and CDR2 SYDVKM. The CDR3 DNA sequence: TGTGCCAGCAGTTTAACTCCGGGAACAACTAATGAAAAACTGTTTTTT. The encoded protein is CASSLTPGTTNEKLFF.